Listed here are 12 T cell receptor beta chains from one sample, sequenced in a study of CD8 T cells in ankylosing spondylitis. TCRdb re-analysed the 5' RACE reads in MiXCR, keeping a single row per CDR3 protein. The data hold 150,000 to 200,000 distinct CDR3 sequences, with about 17% observed a single time. Material for sequencing was blood, either unsorted or a sorted T cell fraction (not recorded which). The receptors shown here come from a male donor with ankylosing spondylitis or in good health (not recorded which).

In this sample, this clonotype turned up many times. The rearrangement joins TRBV5-1 to TRBJ2-1, with D tentatively TRBD1 (6 bases). The CDR3 has 13 residues. V lost 3 bases to trimming and J lost 7 bases, with 11 bases between them. Germline assignment: CDR1 SGHRS and CDR2 YFSETQ. This chain's CDR3 is CASSSQGRNEQFF. CDR3 coding DNA: TGCGCCAGCAGCTCACAGGGTCGGAATGAGCAGTTCTTC.

This clonotype was detected a few times. The rearrangement links TRBV11-2 to TRBJ1-1; 8 positions match TRBD1. The CDR3 sequence is 14 residues long. V lost 0 bases, J lost 6 bases, and 3 bases stayed unmatched. From germline, CDR1 is SGHAT and CDR2 FQNNGV. The chain's CDR3 is CASSLEGTGAEAFF. As DNA, the CDR3 is TGTGCCAGCAGCTTAGAGGGGACAGGAGCTGAAGCTTTCTTT.

This clonotype was seen many times. The chain has TRBV7-2 and TRBJ2-1; possible D gene TRBD2, 6 bases. Germline V gene lookup returns CDR1 SGHTA and CDR2 FQGNSA. This CDR3 has 12 residues. V was pared by 3 bases and J by 6 bases, with 6 bases between. CDR3 amino acids: CASSLTSNEQFF. The CDR3 DNA is TGTGCCAGCAGCTTGACTAGCAATGAGCAGTTCTTC.

This clonotype has just a few counts. V gene TRBV7-9 combines with J gene TRBJ2-1; TRBD1 might be the D (5 bases). The CDR3 runs to 13 residues. Germline assignment: CDR1 SEHNR and CDR2 FQNEAQ (reference sequence). V lost 2 bases to trimming and J lost 7 bases, with 9 bases between them. The CDR3 loop reads CASSLQGMNEQFF. In DNA, the CDR3 is TGTGCCAGCAGCTTACAGGGTATGAATGAGCAGTTCTTC.

This clonotype was picked up many times. The chain has TRBV4-1 and TRBJ2-5; D is perhaps TRBD2 (5 bases). V was clipped by 2 bases and J by 0 bases, with 19 bases between them. Germline CDR1 is MGHRA and CDR2 is YSYEKL. The CDR3 sequence is 18 residues long. CDR3 in amino acids: CASSQLLQTEGYQETQYF. The CDR3 region has the DNA TGCGCCAGCAGCCAACTGTTACAGACTGAGGGTTACCAAGAGACCCAGTACTTC.

The chain combines TRBV12-5 with TRBJ2-1; 12 bases fit TRBD2. Germline CDR1 and CDR2: LGHNT and FRNRAP. Germline trimming cut 1 base from V and 8 bases from J; bases unmatched to any gene: 9. The CDR3 totals 17 residues. CDR3 in DNA: TGTGCTAGTGGTTTGGGGTGGCTGACTAGCGGGAGCGATGAGCAGTTCTTC. This sequence encodes CASGLGWLTSGSDEQFF.

This clonotype was seen a handful of times. The chain combines TRBV12-3 or TRBV12-4 with TRBJ2-3, with 12 nucleotides matching TRBD2. This CDR3 comprises 15 residues. V lost 7 bases, J lost 2 bases, and 4 bases stayed unmatched. CDR3 protein: CASTWTSGVTDTQYF. In DNA form, the CDR3 reads TGTGCCAGCACCTGGACTAGCGGGGTCACAGATACGCAGTATTTT.

There are many counts of this clonotype. This chain connects TRBV5-1 to TRBJ2-2, with 12 bases fitting TRBD2. Germline loops: CDR1 SGHRS, CDR2 YFSETQ. The trim removed 4 bases at V and 7 bases at J, leaving 8 bases unmatched. The CDR3 is made up of 16 amino acids. The CDR3 coding sequence is TGCGCCAGCAGCCTTCTAGCGGGAGGGCGAGGCGGGGAGCTGTTTTTT. It codes for CASSLLAGGRGGELFF. The full variable domain, with the rest looked up from reference TRBV5-1 and TRBJ2-2, is KAGVTQTPRYLIKTRGQQVTLSCSPISGHRSVSWYQQTPGQGLQFLFEYFSETQRNKGNFPGRFSGRQFSNSRSEMNVSTLELGDSALYLCASSLLAGGRGGELFFGEGSRLTVL.

The J gene is TRBJ1-2, the V gene TRBV5-1; D remains ambiguous. Germline lookup yields CDR1 SGHRS and CDR2 YFSETQ. The CDR3 contains 15 residues. Trimming took off 9 bases at V and 8 bases at J, with 26 bases between the two ends. The CDR3 DNA reads as TGCGCCACCAAACCCATTGACGGAGCTACGGTCGGCTACACCTTC. This gives the protein CATKPIDGATVGYTF.

This rearrangement joins TRBV11-2 to TRBJ2-2; unclear D gene. This CDR3 is 16 amino acids long. Trimming removed 2 bases at V and 0 bases at J, with 10 bases between. Germline CDR1 is SGHAT and CDR2 is FQNNGV. CDR3 DNA: TGTGCCAGCAGCTTACGTCTCCTAGCGAACACCGGGGAGCTGTTTTTT. Protein product: CASSLRLLANTGELFF.

The chain employs TRBV28 and TRBJ2-2, with unresolved D. Germline CDR1 is MDHEN and CDR2 is SYDVKM. The CDR3 covers 14 residues. Trimming left V 10 bases short and J 0 bases short, with 12 bases between. CDR3 DNA sequence: TGTGCCATCGCTCTCCCATCGAACACCGGGGAGCTGTTTTTT. This gives the protein CAIALPSNTGELFF.

Worth noting for this clonotype: Since a much larger clone is just one base distant, this may be a read error. This chain links TRBV2 with TRBJ2-1; TRBD2 matches 9 bases. This CDR3 contains 15 residues. CDR1 is SNHLY, CDR2 FYNNEI, per germline. CDR3 loop: CVSSSLGAGGNEQFF. DNA of the CDR3: TGTGTCAGCAGTTCCTTAGGAGCGGGAGGCAATGAGCAGTTCTTC.